This TCR beta chain was identified during a study of cytomegalovirus exposure and HLA in healthy donors. Germline CDR1 MDHEN, CDR2 SYDVKM. The CDR3 sequence is 12 residues long. V was clipped by 8 bases and J by 4 bases, with 11 bases between them. The PCR ran on 60 Vbeta and 13 Jbeta primers. Clones were read by immunoSEQ multiplex PCR, and TCRdb kept only the in-frame ones, dropping some. The sample holds some 150,000 clones, roughly 84% seen once. This clonotype originated in a woman aged 18 to 35 in good health and CMV-seronegative. Sequencing input: PBMCs. This chain uses TRBV28 with TRBJ2-5; a possible D gene is TRBD2 (7 bases). In DNA, the CDR3 is TGTGCCAGCCGAGGGGGGGTAGAGACCCAGTACTTC. Its translation is CASRGGVETQYF. The entire variable domain, with the rest obtained from reference TRBV28 and TRBJ2-5, is as follows: DVKVTQSSRYLVKRTGEKVFLECVQDMDHENMFWYRQDPGLGLRLIYFSYDVKMKEKGDIPEGYSVSREKKERFSLILESASTNQTSMYLCASRGGVETQYFGPGTRLLVL.